Below, 13 T cell receptor beta chains from the same sample are listed, as sequenced in a study of T cells in localized non-small cell lung cancer. Only in-frame clones appear in the TCRdb table, and some are missing; sequencing was by immunoSEQ multiplex PCR. The table records around 35,000 clones, approximately 90% of them present only once. Sample: peripheral blood mononuclear cells, taken before any cancer treatment. These receptors came from an older female donor with stage II lung adenocarcinoma.

V is TRBV5-4 and J is TRBJ2-1, with D perhaps assigned TRBD1 or TRBD2 (6 bases each). V lost 4 bases to trimming and J lost 4 bases, with 18 bases between them. The CDR3 is 16 residues long. Germline-derived CDR1 and CDR2 are SGHNT and YYREEE (reference sequence). CDR3 nucleotide sequence: TGTGCCAGCAGCGGGGAACAGGGAGGATGGTACAATGAGCAGTTCTTC. Translating gives CASSGEQGGWYNEQFF.

This chain uses TRBV9 with TRBJ1-4; D gene unclear. Germline loops: CDR1 SGDLS, CDR2 YYNGEE. This CDR3 spans 18 amino acids. The V end was cut by 4 bases, the J end by 0 bases, with 19 bases between. CDR3 loop: CASSSRGEHPATNEKLFF. The CDR3, as DNA: TGTGCCAGCAGCTCCCGAGGAGAGCATCCCGCAACTAATGAAAAACTGTTTTTT.

This rearrangement joins TRBV6-5 to TRBJ1-2; 11 bases are shared with TRBD1. The germline V gene encodes CDR1 MNHEY and CDR2 SVGAGI. CDR3 size: 14 residues. J lost 5 bases, V lost 6 bases, and 5 bases had no gene match. This chain's CDR3 is CASRRTGGNYGYTF. The CDR3 DNA follows: TGTGCCAGCAGGAGGACAGGGGGCAATTATGGCTACACCTTC.

This chain links TRBV5-6 with TRBJ1-1; unclear D gene. The CDR3 totals 12 residues. Trimming left V 3 bases short and J 5 bases short, with 8 bases between. The germline gives CDR1 SGHDT, CDR2 YYEEEE. CDR3 sequence reads: CASSSFSTEAFF. The CDR3 bases are TGTGCCAGCAGCTCGTTCTCGACTGAAGCTTTCTTT.

The CDR3 DNA reads as TGTGCCAGCAGCATATCTTCAGGGGGGAGGACTGAAGCTTTCTTT. Its translation: CASSISSGGRTEAFF. The rearrangement joins TRBV7-9 to TRBJ1-1, with 7 positions matching TRBD1. This CDR3 is built from 15 residues. The J segment lost 5 bases and the V segment lost 5 bases, leaving 11 bases of the junction unmatched. The V gene's germline CDR1 is SEHNR and CDR2 FQNEAQ (reference sequence). Based on the CDR3 plus reference TRBV7-9 and TRBJ1-1, the full variable domain is DTGVSQNPRHKITKRGQNVTFRCDPISEHNRLYWYRQTLGQGPEFLTYFQNEAQLEKSRLLSDRFSAERPKGSFSTLEIQRTEQGDSAMYLCASSISSGGRTEAFFGQGTRLTVV.

The gene calls are TRBV29-1 and TRBJ1-1; D perhaps matches TRBD1 (5 bases). The CDR3 loop spans 12 amino acids. The V gene's germline CDR1 is SQVTM and CDR2 ANQGSEA. V lost 3 bases to trimming and J lost 1 base, with 6 bases between them. The CDR3 DNA follows: TGCAGCGTTGACAGGGCGAACACTGAAGCTTTCTTT. Amino acids: CSVDRANTEAFF.

The V call is TRBV19, the J call TRBJ2-3; 7 nucleotides align to TRBD2. V lost 7 bases and J lost 0; bases outside the gene matches: 7. The CDR3 spans 15 residues. Looked up from germline, CDR1 is LNHDA and CDR2 is SQIVND (reference sequence). The CDR3 DNA reads as TGTGCCAGTAAATCTAGCGGACGTAGCACAGATACGCAGTATTTT. Protein product: CASKSSGRSTDTQYF.

The CDR3 sequence is CAISDSGFSYEQYF. The DNA of the CDR3 is TGTGCCATCAGTGATTCCGGGTTTTCCTACGAGCAGTACTTC. This chain joins TRBV10-3 and TRBJ2-7; D is uncertain. The germline V and J ends were trimmed by 3 bases and 1 base, with 10 bases remaining between them. Germline V gene lookup returns CDR1 ENHRY and CDR2 SYGVKD. The CDR3 consists of 14 residues.

This chain uses TRBV16 with TRBJ2-5, with 11 nucleotides matching TRBD2. The DNA end is more similar to TRBJ2-7, so the J call may be wrong. The germline CDR1 and CDR2 sequences are KGHSY and FQNENV. The length of the CDR3 is 16 residues. CDR3 residues: CASSQSALAGGGEQYF. Written as DNA, the CDR3 is TGTGCCAGCAGCCAATCAGCCCTAGCGGGAGGAGGCGAGCAGTACTTC.

The CDR3 is CASSLRGLNEKLFF. The CDR3 DNA is TGTGCCAGCAGCTTAAGAGGGCTCAATGAAAAACTGTTTTTT. The rearrangement uses TRBV7-2 and TRBJ1-4; D gene uncertain. CDR3 length equals 14 residues. The V end lost 2 bases, the J end lost 5 bases, and 9 bases lay between the germline ends. CDR1 and CDR2 (germline): SGHTA, FQGNSA.

V usage is TRBV7-2 and J usage is TRBJ2-7; maybe TRBD1 (5 bases). CDR1 is SGHTA and CDR2 is FQGNSA in the germline V gene. The CDR3 covers 12 residues. Between the trimmed V and J ends, which lost 1 base and 7 bases, there was a span of 8 bases. The CDR3 DNA is TGTGCCAGCAGCTTAGAAAGGGGAGAGCAGTACTTC. It translates to CASSLERGEQYF. Supplemented by reference TRBV7-2 and TRBJ2-7, the full variable domain reads GAGVSQSPSNKVTEKGKDVELRCDPISGHTALYWYRQSLGQGLEFLIYFQGNSAPDKSGLPSDRFSAERTGGSVSTLTIQRTQQEDSAVYLCASSLERGEQYFGPGTRLTVT.

The chain combines TRBV7-2 with TRBJ1-2; 8 bases align to TRBD1. V lost 4 bases to trimming and J lost 4 bases; unmatched junction nucleotides: 5. Germline V gene sequence: CDR1 SGHTA, CDR2 FQGNSA. The CDR3 runs to 14 residues. As DNA, the CDR3 is TGTGCCAGCAGCTCAGACAGGGGACCCTATGGCTACACCTTC. It codes for CASSSDRGPYGYTF.

The chain uses TRBV30 and TRBJ1-1; D gene uncertain. CDR3 length: 13 residues. Trimming stripped 4 bases from V and 7 bases from J, with 16 bases between. From germline, CDR1 is GTSNPN and CDR2 SVGIG (reference sequence). The CDR3 is CAWTPSLISEAFF. The CDR3 DNA is TGTGCCTGGACCCCGTCTTTAATAAGTGAAGCTTTCTTT.